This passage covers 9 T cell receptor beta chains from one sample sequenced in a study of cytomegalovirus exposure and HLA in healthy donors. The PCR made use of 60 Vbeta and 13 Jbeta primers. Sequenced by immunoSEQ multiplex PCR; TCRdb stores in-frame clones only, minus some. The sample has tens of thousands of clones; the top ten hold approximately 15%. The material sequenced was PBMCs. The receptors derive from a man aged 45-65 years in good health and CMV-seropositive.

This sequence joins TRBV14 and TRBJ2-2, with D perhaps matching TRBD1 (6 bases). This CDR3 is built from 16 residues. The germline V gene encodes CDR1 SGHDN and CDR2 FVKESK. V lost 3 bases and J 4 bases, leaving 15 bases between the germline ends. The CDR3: CASSQIGTQFTGELFF. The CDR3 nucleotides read TGTGCCAGCAGCCAGATCGGGACACAGTTCACCGGGGAGCTGTTTTTT. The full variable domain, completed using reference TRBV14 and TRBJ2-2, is EAGVTQFPSHSVIEKGQTVTLRCDPISGHDNLYWYRRVMGKEIKFLLHFVKESKQDESGMPNNRFLAERTGGTYSTLKVQPAELEDSGVYFCASSQIGTQFTGELFFGEGSRLTVL.

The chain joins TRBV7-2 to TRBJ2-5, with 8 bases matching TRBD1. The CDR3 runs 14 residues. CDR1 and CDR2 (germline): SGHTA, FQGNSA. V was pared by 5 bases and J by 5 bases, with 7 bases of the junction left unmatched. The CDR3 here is CASSRDRFEETQYF. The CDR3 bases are TGTGCCAGCAGCCGGGACAGGTTTGAGGAGACCCAGTACTTC.

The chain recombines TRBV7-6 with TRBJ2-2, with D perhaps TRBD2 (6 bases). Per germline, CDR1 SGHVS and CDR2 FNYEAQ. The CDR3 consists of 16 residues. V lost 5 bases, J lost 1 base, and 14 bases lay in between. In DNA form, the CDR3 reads TGTGCCAGCAGCCGGGAGCGGAAACTGAACACCGGGGAGCTGTTTTTT. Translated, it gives CASSRERKLNTGELFF. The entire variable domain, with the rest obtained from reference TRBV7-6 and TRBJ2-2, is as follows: GAGVSQSPRYKVTKRGQDVALRCDPISGHVSLYWYRQALGQGPEFLTYFNYEAQQDKSGLPNDRFSAERPEGSISTLTIQRTEQRDSAMYRCASSRERKLNTGELFFGEGSRLTVL.

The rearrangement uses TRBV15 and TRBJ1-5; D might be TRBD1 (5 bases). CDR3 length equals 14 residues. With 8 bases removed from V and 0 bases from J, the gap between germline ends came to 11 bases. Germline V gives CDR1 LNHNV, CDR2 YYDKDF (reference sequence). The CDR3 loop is CATVRGGSNQPQHF. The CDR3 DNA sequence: TGTGCCACCGTCCGGGGGGGTAGCAATCAGCCCCAGCATTTT.

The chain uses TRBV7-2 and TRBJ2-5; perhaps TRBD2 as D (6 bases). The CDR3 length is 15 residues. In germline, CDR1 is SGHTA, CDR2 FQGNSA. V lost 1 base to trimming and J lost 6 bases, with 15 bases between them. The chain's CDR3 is CASSLGGDQGKTQYF. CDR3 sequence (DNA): TGTGCCAGCAGCTTAGGCGGGGACCAGGGCAAGACCCAGTACTTC.

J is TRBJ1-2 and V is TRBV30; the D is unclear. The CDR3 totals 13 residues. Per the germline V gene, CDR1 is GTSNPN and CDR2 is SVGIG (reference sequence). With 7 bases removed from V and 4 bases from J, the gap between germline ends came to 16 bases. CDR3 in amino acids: CALPQWAGYGYTF. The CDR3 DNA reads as TGTGCCTTGCCGCAGTGGGCGGGCTATGGCTACACCTTC.

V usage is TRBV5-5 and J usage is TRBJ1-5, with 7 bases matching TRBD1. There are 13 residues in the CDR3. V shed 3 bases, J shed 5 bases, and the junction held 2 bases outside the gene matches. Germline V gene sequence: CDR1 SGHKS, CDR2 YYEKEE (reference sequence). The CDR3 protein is CASSSTGDQPQHF. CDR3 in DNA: TGTGCCAGCAGCTCTACAGGGGATCAGCCCCAGCATTTT. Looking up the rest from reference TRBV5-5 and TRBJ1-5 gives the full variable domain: DAGVTQSPTHLIKTRGQQVTLRCSPISGHKSVSWYQQVLGQGPQFIFQYYEKEERGRGNFPDRFSARQFPNYSSELNVNALLLGDSALYLCASSSTGDQPQHFGDGTRLSIL.

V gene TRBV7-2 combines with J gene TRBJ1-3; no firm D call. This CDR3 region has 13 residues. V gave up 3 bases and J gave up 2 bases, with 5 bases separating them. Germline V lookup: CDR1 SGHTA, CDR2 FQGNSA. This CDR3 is CASSFTPGNTIYF. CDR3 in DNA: TGTGCCAGCAGCTTCACTCCTGGAAACACCATATATTTT.

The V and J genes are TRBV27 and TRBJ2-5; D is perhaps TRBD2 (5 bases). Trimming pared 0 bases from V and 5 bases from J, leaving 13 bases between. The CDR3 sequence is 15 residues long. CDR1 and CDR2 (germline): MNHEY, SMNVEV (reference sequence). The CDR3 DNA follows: TGTGCCAGCAGTTTATCTCCCCTAGCAGTTGAGACCCAGTACTTC. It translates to CASSLSPLAVETQYF.